Below, one TCR beta chain is given with its context. The record originates from a study of OX40 agonist ivuxolimab in advanced cancers. Germline V lookup: CDR1 MNHEY, CDR2 SMNVEV (reference sequence). V was trimmed by 5 bases and J by 9 bases, leaving 12 bases between them. The CDR3 contains 12 residues. Assay: immunoSEQ multiplex PCR; the TCRdb copy retains only in-frame clones and omits some. The repertoire holds around 150,000 clones, roughly nine tenths seen once, with less than 1.1% in the top ten. Systemic immunosuppression or a history of autoimmune disease excluded patients. J is TRBJ2-3 and V is TRBV27; no clear D. This sample comprised CD4+ or CD8+ T cells sorted from blood, obtained in a trial of the OX40 agonist ivuxolimab. This clonotype was sampled from an adult with an advanced solid tumor such as melanoma, head and neck, liver or kidney cancer. The CDR3 DNA sequence: TGTGCCAGCAGTCCGCACGAAAGGACGCAGTATTTT. Translated, it gives CASSPHERTQYF.